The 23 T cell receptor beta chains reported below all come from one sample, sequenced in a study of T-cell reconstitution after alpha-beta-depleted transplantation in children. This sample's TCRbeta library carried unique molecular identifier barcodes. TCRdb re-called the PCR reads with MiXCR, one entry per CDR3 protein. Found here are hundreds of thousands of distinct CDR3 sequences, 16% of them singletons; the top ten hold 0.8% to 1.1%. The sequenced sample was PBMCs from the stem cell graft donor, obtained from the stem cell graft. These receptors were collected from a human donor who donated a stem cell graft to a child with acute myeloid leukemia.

CDR3 sequence: CASRLARSTGELFF. CDR3 bases: TGTGCCAGCAGGCTAGCGCGATCGACCGGGGAGCTGTTTTTT. This chain joins TRBV12-3 or TRBV12-4 and TRBJ2-2, with a weak D call TRBD2 (6 bases). V was pared by 6 bases and J by 5 bases, with 13 bases between. CDR3 length: 14 amino acids.

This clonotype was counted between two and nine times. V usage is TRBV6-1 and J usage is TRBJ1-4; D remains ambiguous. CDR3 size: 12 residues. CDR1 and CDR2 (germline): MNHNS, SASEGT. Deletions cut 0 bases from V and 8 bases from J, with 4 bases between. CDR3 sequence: CASSEAREKLFF. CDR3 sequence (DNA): TGTGCCAGCAGTGAAGCTCGCGAAAAACTGTTTTTT.

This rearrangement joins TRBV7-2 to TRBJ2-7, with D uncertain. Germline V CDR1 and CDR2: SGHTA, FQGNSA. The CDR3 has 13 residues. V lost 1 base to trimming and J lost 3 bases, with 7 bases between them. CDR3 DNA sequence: TGTGCCAGCAGCTTAGGCACCAACTACGAGCAGTACTTC. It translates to CASSLGTNYEQYF. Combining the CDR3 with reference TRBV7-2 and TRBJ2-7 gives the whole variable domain GAGVSQSPSNKVTEKGKDVELRCDPISGHTALYWYRQSLGQGLEFLIYFQGNSAPDKSGLPSDRFSAERTGGSVSTLTIQRTQQEDSAVYLCASSLGTNYEQYFGPGTRLTVT.

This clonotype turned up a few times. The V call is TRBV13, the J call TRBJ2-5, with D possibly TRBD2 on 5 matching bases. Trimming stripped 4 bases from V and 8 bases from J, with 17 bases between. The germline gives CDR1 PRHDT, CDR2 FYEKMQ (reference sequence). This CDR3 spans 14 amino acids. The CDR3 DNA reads TGTGCCAGCAGCTCGACGGTCCGTGGAGGAACCCAGTACTTC. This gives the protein CASSSTVRGGTQYF.

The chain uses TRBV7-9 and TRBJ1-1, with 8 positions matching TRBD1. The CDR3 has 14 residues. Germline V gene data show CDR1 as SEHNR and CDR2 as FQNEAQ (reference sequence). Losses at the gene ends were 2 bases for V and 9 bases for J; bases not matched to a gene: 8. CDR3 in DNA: TGTGCCAGCAGCTTACCCTCGGACAGGGTTAAAGCTTTCTTT. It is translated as CASSLPSDRVKAFF.

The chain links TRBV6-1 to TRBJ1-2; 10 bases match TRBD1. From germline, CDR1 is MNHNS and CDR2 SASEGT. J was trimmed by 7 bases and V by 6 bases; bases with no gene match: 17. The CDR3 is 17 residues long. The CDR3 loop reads CASSPPGTGATGGGYTF. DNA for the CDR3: TGTGCCAGCAGCCCCCCCGGGACAGGGGCTACCGGGGGTGGCTACACCTTC.

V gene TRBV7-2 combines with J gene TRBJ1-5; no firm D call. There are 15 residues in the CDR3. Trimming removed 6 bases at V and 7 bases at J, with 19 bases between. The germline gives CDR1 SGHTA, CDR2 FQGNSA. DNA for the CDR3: TGTGCCAGCAGTCCCCGGGCAGGACCCGGGCAGCCCCAGCATTTT. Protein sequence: CASSPRAGPGQPQHF. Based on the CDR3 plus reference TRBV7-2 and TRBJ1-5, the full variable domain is GAGVSQSPSNKVTEKGKDVELRCDPISGHTALYWYRQSLGQGLEFLIYFQGNSAPDKSGLPSDRFSAERTGGSVSTLTIQRTQQEDSAVYLCASSPRAGPGQPQHFGDGTRLSIL.

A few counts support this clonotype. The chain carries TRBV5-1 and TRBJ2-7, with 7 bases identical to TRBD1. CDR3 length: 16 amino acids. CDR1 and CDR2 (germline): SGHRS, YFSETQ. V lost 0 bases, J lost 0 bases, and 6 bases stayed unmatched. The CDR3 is CASSLGTGHNSYEQYV. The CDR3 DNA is TGCGCCAGCAGCTTGGGGACAGGACATAACTCCTACGAGCAGTACGTC.

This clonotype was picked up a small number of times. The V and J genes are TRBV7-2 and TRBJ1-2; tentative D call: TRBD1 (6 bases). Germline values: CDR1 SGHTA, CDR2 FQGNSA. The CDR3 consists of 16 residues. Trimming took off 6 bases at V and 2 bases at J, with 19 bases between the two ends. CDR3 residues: CASSQDRGRLNYGYTF. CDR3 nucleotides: TGTGCCAGCAGTCAAGACCGGGGGCGGTTAAACTATGGCTACACCTTC.

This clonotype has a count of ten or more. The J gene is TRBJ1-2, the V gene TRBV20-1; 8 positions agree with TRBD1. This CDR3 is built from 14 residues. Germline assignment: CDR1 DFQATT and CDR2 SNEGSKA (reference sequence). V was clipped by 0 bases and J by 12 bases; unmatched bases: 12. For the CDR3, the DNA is TGCAGTGCTAGAGATCCCCAGGGGGCTCTATACCACACCTTC. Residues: CSARDPQGALYHTF.

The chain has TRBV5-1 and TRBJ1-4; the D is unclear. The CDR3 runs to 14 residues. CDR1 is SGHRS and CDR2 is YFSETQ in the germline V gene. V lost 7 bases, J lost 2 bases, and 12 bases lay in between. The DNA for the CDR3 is TGCGCCAGCGCACGGGTTTCGACTAATGAAAAACTGTTTTTT. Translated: CASARVSTNEKLFF.

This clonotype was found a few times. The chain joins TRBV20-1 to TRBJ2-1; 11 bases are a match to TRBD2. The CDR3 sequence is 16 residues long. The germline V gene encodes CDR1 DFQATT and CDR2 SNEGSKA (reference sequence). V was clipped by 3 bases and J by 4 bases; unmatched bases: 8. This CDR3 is CSASPYGTSGYNEQFF. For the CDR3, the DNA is TGCAGTGCTAGCCCCTACGGGACTAGCGGTTACAATGAGCAGTTCTTC.

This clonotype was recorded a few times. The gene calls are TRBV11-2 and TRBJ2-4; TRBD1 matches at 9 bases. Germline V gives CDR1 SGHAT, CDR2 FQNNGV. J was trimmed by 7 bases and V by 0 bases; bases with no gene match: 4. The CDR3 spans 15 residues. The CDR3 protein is CASSLDTDRGNIQYF. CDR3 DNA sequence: TGTGCCAGCAGCTTAGATACGGACAGGGGCAACATTCAGTACTTC.

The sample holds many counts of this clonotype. CDR3 DNA sequence: TGCAGTGCTAGGGTCAGCTCCTATAATTCACCCCTCCACTTT. Its translation: CSARVSSYNSPLHF. The chain carries TRBV20-1 and TRBJ1-6; D is undetermined. The V end was cut by 3 bases, the J end by 0 bases, with 6 bases between. Germline V CDR1 and CDR2: DFQATT, SNEGSKA (reference sequence). CDR3 size: 14 residues.

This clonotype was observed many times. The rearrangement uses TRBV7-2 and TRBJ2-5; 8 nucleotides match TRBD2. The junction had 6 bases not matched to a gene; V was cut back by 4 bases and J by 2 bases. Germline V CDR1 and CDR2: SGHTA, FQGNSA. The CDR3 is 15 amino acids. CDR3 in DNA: TGTGCCAGCAGCTCCCTTGGACTAGCTCAAGAGACCCAGTACTTC. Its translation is CASSSLGLAQETQYF.

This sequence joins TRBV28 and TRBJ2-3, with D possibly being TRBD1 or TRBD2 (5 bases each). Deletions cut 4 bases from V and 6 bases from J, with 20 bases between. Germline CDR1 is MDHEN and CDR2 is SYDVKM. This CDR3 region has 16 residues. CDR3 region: CASSSDRGLSADTQYF. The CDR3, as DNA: TGTGCCAGCAGTTCGGACCGGGGCCTCAGCGCGGATACGCAGTATTTT.

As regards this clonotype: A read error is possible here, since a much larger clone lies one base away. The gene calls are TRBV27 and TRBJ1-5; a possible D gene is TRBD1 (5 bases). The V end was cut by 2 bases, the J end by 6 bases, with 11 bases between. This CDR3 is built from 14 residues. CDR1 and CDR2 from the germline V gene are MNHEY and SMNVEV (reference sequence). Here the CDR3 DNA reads TGTGCCAGCAGTTTAGAGGGGACTCGTCAGCCCCAGCATTTT. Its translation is CASSLEGTRQPQHF.

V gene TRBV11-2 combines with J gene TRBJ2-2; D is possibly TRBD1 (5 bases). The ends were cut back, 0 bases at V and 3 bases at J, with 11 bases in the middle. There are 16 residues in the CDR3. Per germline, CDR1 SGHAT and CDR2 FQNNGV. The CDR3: CASSLEGQAHTGELFF. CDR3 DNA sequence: TGTGCCAGCAGCTTAGAGGGGCAGGCCCACACCGGGGAGCTGTTTTTT.

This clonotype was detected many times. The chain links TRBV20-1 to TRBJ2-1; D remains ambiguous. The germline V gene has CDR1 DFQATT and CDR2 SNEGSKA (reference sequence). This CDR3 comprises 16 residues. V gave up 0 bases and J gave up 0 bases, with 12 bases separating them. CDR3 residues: CSARDPGESSYNEQFF. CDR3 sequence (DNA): TGCAGTGCTAGAGACCCAGGAGAAAGCTCCTACAATGAGCAGTTCTTC.

CDR3 nucleotides: TGTGCCAGCAGTGCGCCCGGGACAGGGCTTAGCACCGGGGAGCTGTTTTTT. This translates into CASSAPGTGLSTGELFF. The gene calls are TRBV12-3 or TRBV12-4 and TRBJ2-2; TRBD1 aligns across 9 bases. The CDR3 covers 17 residues. Germline trimming cut 5 bases from V and 4 bases from J; bases unmatched to any gene: 11.

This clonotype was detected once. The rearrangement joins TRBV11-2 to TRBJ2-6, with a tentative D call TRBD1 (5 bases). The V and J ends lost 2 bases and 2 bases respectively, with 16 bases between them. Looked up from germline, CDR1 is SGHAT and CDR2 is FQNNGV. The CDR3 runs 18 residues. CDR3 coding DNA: TGTGCCAGCAGCTTACAATACGCAGGGTGGGCTGGGGCCAACGTCCTGACTTTC. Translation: CASSLQYAGWAGANVLTF.

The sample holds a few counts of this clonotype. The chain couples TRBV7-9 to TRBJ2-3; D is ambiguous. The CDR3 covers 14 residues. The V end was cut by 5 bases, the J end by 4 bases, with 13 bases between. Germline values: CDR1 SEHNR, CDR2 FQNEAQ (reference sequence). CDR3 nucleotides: TGTGCCAGCAGCCCGGGCATAGGGTCAGATACGCAGTATTTT. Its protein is CASSPGIGSDTQYF.

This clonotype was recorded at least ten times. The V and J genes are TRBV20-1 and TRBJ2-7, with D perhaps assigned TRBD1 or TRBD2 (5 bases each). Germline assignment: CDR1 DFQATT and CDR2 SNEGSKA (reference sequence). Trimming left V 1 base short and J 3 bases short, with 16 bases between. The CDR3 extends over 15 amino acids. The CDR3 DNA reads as TGCAGTGCTAGAGCCAACCGGGACCCGCACTACGAGCAGTACGTC. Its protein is CSARANRDPHYEQYV.